This is a list of T cell receptor beta chains from one sample in a study of OX40 agonist ivuxolimab in advanced cancers. Clones were read by immunoSEQ multiplex PCR, and TCRdb kept only the in-frame ones, dropping some. Of fewer than 70,000 clones in the sample, approximately 86% are singletons; the top ten hold approximately 2.1%. The specimen was CD4+ or CD8+ T cells sorted from blood, collected in a trial of the OX40 agonist ivuxolimab. These TCRs come from an adult with an advanced solid tumor such as melanoma, head and neck, liver or kidney cancer. Both conserved end residues are trimmed from each CDR3. The D gene is left open where the match is weak. Rows give clone size only sometimes, using once, few, many, or a class for an expanded clone.

v_call	clone_size	d_call	cdr3_aa
TRBV4-2	once	TRBD1	ASSQDGTGNEKLF
TRBV5-1	-	TRBD1	ASSLGDRVFWEETQY
TRBV5-4	-	-	ASSYRWAASTDTQY
TRBV5-8	-	-	ASSGGTGLVNTEAF
TRBV6-1	-	-	ANSKGTIYTDTQY
TRBV9	-	-	ASSGGGQSNQPQH
TRBV19	once	-	ASSIDHDYGYT
TRBV7-2	once	TRBD2	ASSLVAGGPRETQY
TRBV7-2	-	-	ASSFGSGKGNTIY
TRBV6-6	-	TRBD1	ASIRDRPNEEQF
TRBV27	-	-	ASRRDGNQPQH
TRBV11-2	-	TRBD1	ASSTRQGGTEAF
TRBV10-3	-	-	AISESGRETQY
TRBV7-9	few	-	ASSLTGHQETQY
TRBV10-3	-	TRBD2	ATVAGGPKDTQY
TRBV7-9	-	-	ASSVGIFGSPLH
TRBV7-2	-	-	ASSLAGSVYEQY
TRBV29-1	-	TRBD1	SVDRGNEQY
TRBV5-4	-	TRBD2	ASSLDSGTYEQY
TRBV7-8	-	-	ASSHTFRGVGDAF
TRBV5-1	-	-	ASSFVEGVSYNEQF
TRBV5-4	-	-	ASSLGLGTGLDGYT
TRBV5-6	-	TRBD1	ASKLGQASNQPQH
TRBV6-5	-	TRBD2	ASSYRGLASHNEQF
TRBV27	-	TRBD1	ASSKPGQVYNEQF
TRBV28	-	TRBD2	ASSPRRGYYEQY
TRBV7-8	-	-	ASSPLGPETQY
TRBV9	-	-	ASSPRQKETQY
TRBV18	-	-	ASRSSDTQY
TRBV7-9	-	-	ASSLAGTNYGYT
TRBV7-9	-	-	ASSLAGRGEQF
TRBV7-9	-	-	ASSAVDTQY
TRBV7-9	-	-	ASSQSEEAF
TRBV15	-	-	ATSTRQGGDIQY
TRBV30	-	TRBD1	AWETGRLANEKLF
TRBV7-9	-	-	ASSLGAGSYEQY
TRBV7-9	-	-	ASSFGTHSYEQY
TRBV28	-	-	ASSTGRSSYEQY
TRBV30	few	-	AWSPRNEQF
TRBV29-1	-	-	SVSAGLDTEAF
TRBV19	-	-	ASSIARDQPQH
TRBV6-6	-	-	ASSYEVGELF
TRBV14	-	-	ASSQVSRTGTQY
TRBV9	once	TRBD1	ASSHRGTGSHILSGANVLT
TRBV9	-	-	ASSVGTENYGYT
TRBV11-2	-	-	ASSPGVSGELF